This T cell receptor (beta chain) came from a study of T cells in Graves' hyperthyroidism and ophthalmopathy. TCR beta CDR3 sequences were amplified from RNA transcripts. First-round RT-PCR with HTBI primers amplified the TCR CDR3 region. From the multiplex PCR reads, TCRdb called clonotypes with MiXCR, one entry per CDR3 protein. The sample includes 300,000 to 400,000 distinct CDR3 sequences, about 18% of them seen just once. This clonotype was recorded many times. The CDR3 is 15 residues long. CDR1 SGHAT and CDR2 FQDESV come from the germline V gene (reference sequence). The trim removed 1 base at V and 3 bases at J, leaving 3 bases unmatched. Disease lasting under 3 months, a NOSPECS grade of at least 4, and a Clinical Activity Score of at least 3 were features of the ophthalmopathy patients.

This receptor was identified in a man between 18 and 35 years old with Graves' ophthalmopathy. Input material: blood. The rearrangement joins TRBV11-1 to TRBJ1-1, with TRBD1 matching over 9 bases. The CDR3 loop reads CASSLGDREDTEAFF. Written as DNA, the CDR3 is TGTGCCAGCAGCTTAGGGGACAGGGAGGACACTGAAGCTTTCTTT.